The 27 T cell receptor beta chains presented below share a single source sample, sequenced in a study of T cells expressing NK-cell markers. TCRdb re-called the 5' RACE reads, yielding one record per CDR3 amino acid sequence without DNA. The ten most abundant clones cover more than 35% of a sample with over 150,000 distinct CDR3 sequences. Sequences were obtained from blood T cells: a sorted CD56 or NKG2C T cell subset, CD4+ or CD8+ T cells, or bulk PBMC T cells (not recorded which). These receptors all come from a woman aged 45-59 years in good health.

The chain has TRBV12-3 or TRBV12-4 and TRBJ2-1; TCRdb's D call, TRBD1, is unchecked because there is no DNA. This CDR3 comprises 12 residues. CDR3: CASGQGVNEQFF.

The gene calls are TRBV29-1 and TRBJ2-1; without DNA, the TCRdb call of TRBD2 cannot be checked. From germline, CDR1 is SQVTM and CDR2 ANQGSEA. CDR3 length: 19 residues. The CDR3 spells CSVEDELAGGPSSYNEQFF.

This chain uses TRBV12-3 or TRBV12-4 with TRBJ2-1; TCRdb's D gene call, TRBD2, goes unchecked for lack of DNA. The CDR3 length is 15 residues. The CDR3: CASSLLAGLGDEQFF.

The rearrangement uses TRBV20-1 and TRBJ2-5; as DNA is missing, the TRBD2 call by TCRdb cannot be tested. CDR1 and CDR2 (germline): DFQATT, SNEGSKA (reference sequence). The CDR3 loop spans 14 amino acids. The CDR3 here is CSARGVGEKETQYF.

The chain joins TRBV7-9 to TRBJ2-7; absent DNA, TCRdb's TRBD2 call cannot be checked. Germline V gene sequence: CDR1 SEHNR, CDR2 FQNEAQ (reference sequence). The CDR3 is 15 amino acids. CDR3 loop: CASSSPLAGAYEQYF.

V and J are TRBV3-1 and TRBJ1-2. This CDR3 is 17 amino acids long. CDR1 and CDR2 from the germline V gene are LGHDT and YNNKEL (reference sequence). This chain's CDR3 is CASSQDGVGGMAYGYTF.

This chain links TRBV12-3 or TRBV12-4 with TRBJ1-5; TCRdb returns TRBD1, unconfirmable since there is no DNA. CDR3 length: 13 residues. The CDR3 sequence is CASRGNREQPQHF.

The chain links TRBV29-1 to TRBJ1-5; TCRdb gives TRBD1 as the D gene, but with no DNA this cannot be confirmed. Germline loops: CDR1 SQVTM, CDR2 ANQGSEA. This CDR3 region has 17 residues. CDR3 protein: CSVEGRPYDYSNQPQHF.

This chain links TRBV12-5 with TRBJ2-5; TCRdb gives TRBD2 as the D gene, but with no DNA this cannot be confirmed. CDR1 is LGHNT, CDR2 FRNRAP, per germline. This CDR3 is 15 amino acids long. CDR3: CASGLGTSSGETQYF.

The rearrangement uses TRBV27 and TRBJ2-2; the TCRdb call, TRBD1, lacks DNA for checking. This CDR3 contains 15 residues. CDR1 MNHEY and CDR2 SMNVEV come from the germline V gene (reference sequence). The chain's CDR3 is CASSVYGQNTGELFF.

The chain uses TRBV27 and TRBJ2-7; TCRdb proposes TRBD2, but this gene call is untestable without DNA. The CDR3 length is 14 residues. Germline V gene data show CDR1 as MNHEY and CDR2 as SMNVEV (reference sequence). CDR3 loop: CASSYQGGSYEQYF.

The chain couples TRBV10-3 to TRBJ2-3; TCRdb's D call, TRBD2, is unchecked because there is no DNA. This CDR3 spans 13 amino acids. The germline gives CDR1 ENHRY, CDR2 SYGVKD. The CDR3 protein is CAISVNLADTQYF.

V gene TRBV7-9 combines with J gene TRBJ2-7. Per the germline V gene, CDR1 is SEHNR and CDR2 is FQNEAQ (reference sequence). This CDR3 is 13 amino acids long. This chain's CDR3 is CASSFEDLYEQYF.

The chain couples TRBV7-8 to TRBJ2-1; TCRdb calls TRBD2, which cannot be checked without DNA. Per germline, CDR1 SGHVS and CDR2 FQNEAQ. This CDR3 contains 15 residues. CDR3 sequence reads: CASSLALGGRNEQFF.

The chain couples TRBV5-4 to TRBJ2-7; TCRdb returns TRBD1, unconfirmable since there is no DNA. The CDR3 loop spans 17 amino acids. In germline, CDR1 is SGHNT, CDR2 YYREEE (reference sequence). The CDR3: CASTSKLGGRDSYEQYF.

The chain has TRBV15 and TRBJ1-2; the D gene TCRdb calls, TRBD1, cannot be checked with no DNA. This CDR3 has 14 residues. In germline, CDR1 is LNHNV, CDR2 YYDKDF (reference sequence). The CDR3 sequence: CATSRGQGRYGYTF.

CDR3 sequence reads: CASSQDLLAGENEQFF. The V call is TRBV4-2, the J call TRBJ2-1; TCRdb returns TRBD2, unconfirmable since there is no DNA. The CDR3 runs to 16 residues. Per germline, CDR1 LGHNA and CDR2 YNFKEQ.

J is TRBJ2-2 and V is TRBV7-9; TCRdb returns TRBD1, unconfirmable since there is no DNA. The CDR3 extends over 13 amino acids. The germline V gene has CDR1 SEHNR and CDR2 FQNEAQ (reference sequence). CDR3: CASSPRDRGELFF.

The J gene is TRBJ1-6, the V gene TRBV7-9; TCRdb lists TRBD1, though no DNA is available to test this call. Germline V lookup: CDR1 SEHNR, CDR2 FQNEAQ (reference sequence). The CDR3 has 14 residues. The CDR3: CASSGGTDYSPLHF.

This sequence joins TRBV20-1 and TRBJ2-5; the TRBD1 assignment by TCRdb is unverifiable without DNA. Germline CDR1 is DFQATT and CDR2 is SNEGSKA (reference sequence). The CDR3 is 14 residues long. The CDR3 loop is CSARARDLQETQYF.

The chain uses TRBV5-1 and TRBJ2-1; the D gene TCRdb calls, TRBD1, cannot be checked with no DNA. Germline-derived CDR1 and CDR2 are SGHRS and YFSETQ. The CDR3 sequence is 16 residues long. The CDR3 reads CASRSPGTGANNEQFF.

The chain links TRBV7-9 to TRBJ2-2; TCRdb gives TRBD1 as the D gene, but with no DNA this cannot be confirmed. The CDR3 has 16 residues. Germline V gene data show CDR1 as SEHNR and CDR2 as FQNEAQ (reference sequence). The CDR3: CASSFQGAGAHGELFF.

The chain carries TRBV2 and TRBJ2-1. Germline-derived CDR1 and CDR2 are SNHLY and FYNNEI. The CDR3 consists of 12 residues. This CDR3 is CASVTAYNEQFF.

The gene calls are TRBV5-5 and TRBJ2-7; TCRdb picks TRBD1, but there is no DNA to check that call. CDR1 and CDR2 (germline): SGHKS, YYEKEE (reference sequence). CDR3 length equals 14 residues. CDR3: CASSLTARGDEQYF. The full variable domain, its missing parts supplied by reference TRBV5-5 and TRBJ2-7, is DAGVTQSPTHLIKTRGQQVTLRCSPISGHKSVSWYQQVLGQGPQFIFQYYEKEERGRGNFPDRFSARQFPNYSSELNVNALLLGDSALYLCASSLTARGDEQYFGPGTRLTVT.

The chain uses TRBV7-9 and TRBJ2-5; lacking DNA, the TRBD1 call made by TCRdb goes unchecked. CDR3 length equals 14 residues. Looked up from germline, CDR1 is SEHNR and CDR2 is FQNEAQ (reference sequence). The CDR3 protein is CASSLAQGSETQYF. Based on the CDR3 plus reference TRBV7-9 and TRBJ2-5, the full variable domain is DTGVSQNPRHKITKRGQNVTFRCDPISEHNRLYWYRQTLGQGPEFLTYFQNEAQLEKSRLLSDRFSAERPKGSFSTLEIQRTEQGDSAMYLCASSLAQGSETQYFGPGTRLLVL.

The chain employs TRBV7-2 and TRBJ1-5. Germline V gene lookup returns CDR1 SGHTA and CDR2 FQGNSA. The CDR3 covers 14 residues. CDR3 residues: CASSLLDSNQPQHF. Full variable domain (missing parts from reference TRBV7-2 and TRBJ1-5): GAGVSQSPSNKVTEKGKDVELRCDPISGHTALYWYRQSLGQGLEFLIYFQGNSAPDKSGLPSDRFSAERTGGSVSTLTIQRTQQEDSAVYLCASSLLDSNQPQHFGDGTRLSIL.

This sequence joins TRBV24-1 and TRBJ1-5; TCRdb reports TRBD1, a call that lacks DNA to check it against. This CDR3 has 17 residues. Germline V lookup: CDR1 KGHDR, CDR2 SFDVKD. The CDR3 sequence is CATGEGDAGYSNQPQHF.